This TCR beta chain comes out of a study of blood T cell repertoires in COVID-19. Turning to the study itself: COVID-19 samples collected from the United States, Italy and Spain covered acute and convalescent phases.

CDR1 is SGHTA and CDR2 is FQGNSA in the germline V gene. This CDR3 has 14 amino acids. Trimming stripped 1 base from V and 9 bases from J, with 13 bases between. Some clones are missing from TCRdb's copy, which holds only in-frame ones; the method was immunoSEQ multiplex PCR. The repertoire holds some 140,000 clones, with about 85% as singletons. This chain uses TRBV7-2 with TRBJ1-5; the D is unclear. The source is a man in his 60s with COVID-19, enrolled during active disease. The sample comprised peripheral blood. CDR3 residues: CASSLEGREWPQHF. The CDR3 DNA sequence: TGTGCCAGCAGCTTAGAGGGCCGGGAGTGGCCCCAGCATTTT.